This T cell receptor (beta chain) was obtained from a study of T cells in localized non-small cell lung cancer. General study findings and limits: Adjacent uninvolved lung had the highest clonality, suggesting focused antigen responses.

Note on this clone: Its antigen is currently unknown.

Germline V gene lookup returns CDR1 LNHDA and CDR2 SQIVND (reference sequence). V was pared by 0 bases and J by 7 bases, with 3 bases of the junction left unmatched. The CDR3 has 15 amino acids. Here immunoSEQ multiplex PCR was the method, and the copy in TCRdb shows in-frame clones only, minus some. In the table there are 31,000 or so clones, 88% of which are singletons. The TCR originated in a woman aged 35-70 years with stage III lung adenocarcinoma. Sequenced here: peripheral blood mononuclear cells, sampled before any cancer treatment. J is TRBJ2-1 and V is TRBV19; 10 bases are a match to TRBD2. The DNA for the CDR3 is TGTGCCAGTAGTATAGAGGTAGCGGGGGGAAATGAGCAGTTCTTC. It encodes CASSIEVAGGNEQFF.